The 27 T cell receptor beta chains below come from one sample, sequenced in a study of shared clonotypes between healthy human individuals. Sequenced by immunoSEQ multiplex PCR; TCRdb stores in-frame clones only, minus some. The table records 2,500,000 or so clones, 80% to 95% of them present only once. Sequencing was performed on naive CD4+ T cells from PBMCs. Regarding subset: CD45RA+ positively selected. The receptor source for this set is a young man in good health. Some clones in this sample may be carry-over from other donors' samples.

This clone was seen more than once but under ten times. The genes are TRBV30 and TRBJ1-1, with 7 bases aligning to TRBD1. This CDR3 contains 13 residues. The trim removed 2 bases at V and 10 bases at J, leaving 10 bases unmatched. Germline CDR1 and CDR2: GTSNPN and SVGIG (reference sequence). In DNA form, the CDR3 reads TGTGCCTGGAGTCCAAACCGGGACAGCGGAGCTTTCTTT. Translated, it gives CAWSPNRDSGAFF.

The J gene is TRBJ1-1, the V gene TRBV9, with D unclear. The V gene's germline CDR1 is SGDLS and CDR2 YYNGEE. The CDR3 spans 15 residues. V lost 2 bases to trimming and J lost 1 base, with 12 bases between them. CDR3 DNA: TGTGCCAGCAGCGTTGCGGGTTCTTGGAACACTGAAGCTTTCTTT. It translates to CASSVAGSWNTEAFF.

The V call is TRBV28, the J call TRBJ1-2; 9 bases are shared with TRBD1. CDR1 and CDR2 from the germline V gene are MDHEN and SYDVKM. The CDR3 runs to 14 residues. With 7 bases clipped from V and 4 bases from J, the junction kept 7 bases outside the gene matches. CDR3 amino acids: CASITGGAGYGYTF. CDR3 in DNA: TGTGCCAGCATTACAGGGGGCGCGGGCTATGGCTACACCTTC.

The chain recombines TRBV18 with TRBJ2-7; D gene ambiguous. The CDR3 extends over 14 amino acids. Trimming left V 6 bases short and J 7 bases short, with 19 bases between. The germline gives CDR1 KGHSH, CDR2 LQKENI. CDR3 DNA: TGTGCCAGCTCGTCAATGGGCCTAGGTCGGGAGCAGTACTTC. This translates into CASSSMGLGREQYF.

V is TRBV14 and J is TRBJ1-2; no clear D gene. Trimming left V 3 bases short and J 6 bases short, with 11 bases between. The germline V gene encodes CDR1 SGHDN and CDR2 FVKESK. The CDR3 runs to 13 residues. The CDR3 is CASSQKWSHGYTF. The DNA of the CDR3 is TGTGCCAGCAGCCAGAAGTGGAGTCATGGCTACACCTTC.

V usage is TRBV7-2 and J usage is TRBJ2-1; no firm D call. The germline V and J ends were trimmed by 6 bases and 5 bases, with 11 bases remaining between them. Germline V gene sequence: CDR1 SGHTA, CDR2 FQGNSA. This CDR3 contains 13 residues. The CDR3 nucleotides read TGTGCCAGCAGTATGGGGTGGGACAATGAGCAGTTCTTC. This encodes CASSMGWDNEQFF.

The chain joins TRBV6-6 to TRBJ1-2; 7 bases agree with TRBD1. This CDR3 has 15 residues. Per germline, CDR1 MNHNY and CDR2 SVGAGI (reference sequence). After removal of 7 bases from V and 5 bases from J, the junction contained 13 bases not matched to a gene. CDR3: CASTRGDSTGYGYTF. In DNA, the CDR3 is TGTGCCAGCACCCGGGGGGACAGTACAGGATATGGCTACACCTTC.

The chain has TRBV27 and TRBJ2-7; D remains ambiguous. The CDR3 totals 12 residues. The germline gives CDR1 MNHEY, CDR2 SMNVEV (reference sequence). V lost 5 bases and J 6 bases, leaving 11 bases between the germline ends. The CDR3 is CASSRTPAEQYF. The CDR3 DNA follows: TGTGCCAGCAGTCGGACCCCAGCCGAGCAGTACTTC.

J is TRBJ2-7 and V is TRBV28; either TRBD1 or TRBD2 may fit D (5 bases each). Trimming took 5 bases from V and 0 from J, leaving 11 bases between them. CDR3 size: 14 residues. Germline V CDR1 and CDR2: MDHEN, SYDVKM. The CDR3 is CASSASGPSYEQYF. In DNA, the CDR3 is TGTGCCAGCAGTGCTTCGGGGCCCTCCTACGAGCAGTACTTC. Full variable domain (remainder filled in from reference TRBV28 and TRBJ2-7): DVKVTQSSRYLVKRTGEKVFLECVQDMDHENMFWYRQDPGLGLRLIYFSYDVKMKEKGDIPEGYSVSREKKERFSLILESASTNQTSMYLCASSASGPSYEQYFGPGTRLTVT.

CDR3 amino acids: CASSRDLGGDTQYF. The CDR3 DNA reads TGTGCCAGCAGTAGGGACCTGGGCGGCGATACGCAGTATTTT. The rearrangement links TRBV2 to TRBJ2-3; D assignment may be TRBD1 or TRBD2 (5 bases each). The CDR3 runs 14 residues. Germline V gene lookup returns CDR1 SNHLY and CDR2 FYNNEI. The germline V and J ends were trimmed by 5 bases and 6 bases, with 15 bases remaining between them.

V and J are TRBV6-1 and TRBJ2-5; TRBD2 aligns across 13 bases. With 6 bases clipped from V and 2 bases from J, the junction kept 3 bases outside the gene matches. Germline V gene lookup returns CDR1 MNHNS and CDR2 SASEGT. CDR3 size: 15 residues. The CDR3 nucleotides are TGTGCCAGCAGCGAGGGACTAGCGGGACAAGAGACCCAGTACTTC. It is translated as CASSEGLAGQETQYF.

This clone was picked up one time. Other DNA sequences in the same sample also yield this CDR3. V is TRBV28 and J is TRBJ1-1; D might be TRBD1 (5 bases). CDR1 is MDHEN, CDR2 SYDVKM, per germline. The CDR3 has 14 amino acids. V dropped 5 bases and J dropped 5 bases, with 15 bases sitting between them. The CDR3 nucleotides are TGTGCCAGCAGTGCCGGTGGGGGAGTAACTGAAGCTTTCTTT. Its translation is CASSAGGGVTEAFF. Based on the CDR3 plus reference TRBV28 and TRBJ1-1, the full variable domain is DVKVTQSSRYLVKRTGEKVFLECVQDMDHENMFWYRQDPGLGLRLIYFSYDVKMKEKGDIPEGYSVSREKKERFSLILESASTNQTSMYLCASSAGGGVTEAFFGQGTRLTVV.

This clone was seen only a few times. The chain has TRBV18 and TRBJ1-5; 7 bases match TRBD1. The CDR3 has 16 amino acids. V shed 2 bases and J 5 bases; nucleotides not matched to a gene: 9. Germline values: CDR1 KGHSH, CDR2 LQKENI. CDR3: CASSPEGAGSYQPQHF. The CDR3 nucleotides read TGTGCCAGCTCACCAGAGGGGGCGGGGAGTTATCAGCCCCAGCATTTT. The complete variable domain, with remaining parts taken from reference TRBV18 and TRBJ1-5, reads NAGVMQNPRHLVRRRGQEARLRCSPMKGHSHVYWYRQLPEEGLKFMVYLQKENIIDESGMPKERFSAEFPKEGPSILRIQQVVRGDSAAYFCASSPEGAGSYQPQHFGDGTRLSIL.

The chain uses TRBV6-4 and TRBJ2-1; no clear D gene. Germline assignment: CDR1 MRHNA and CDR2 SNTAGT. V was trimmed by 3 bases and J by 6 bases, leaving 9 bases between them. CDR3 size: 13 residues. The DNA for the CDR3 is TGTGCCAGCAGTGATTATAGTAGCAATGAGCAGTTCTTC. Translated, it gives CASSDYSSNEQFF.

As for this clone: At the DNA level, this CDR3 is encoded by other sequences in the same sample as well. This chain uses TRBV30 with TRBJ2-7; 8 bases are a match to TRBD1. Germline CDR1 reads GTSNPN; CDR2 reads SVGIG (reference sequence). The junction had 3 bases not matched to a gene; V was cut back by 2 bases and J by 3 bases. This CDR3 has 13 amino acids. CDR3 protein: CAWSPDRGYEQYF. Here the CDR3 DNA reads TGTGCCTGGAGTCCCGACAGGGGCTACGAGCAGTACTTC.

CDR3 loop: CASSNLGWGEQFF. For the CDR3, the DNA is TGTGCCAGCAGCAACCTAGGTTGGGGTGAGCAGTTCTTC. The rearrangement uses TRBV28 and TRBJ2-1; D call uncertain. The CDR3 sequence is 13 residues long. Germline loops: CDR1 MDHEN, CDR2 SYDVKM. V was cut by 6 bases and J by 9 bases, with 15 bases left in between.

This chain uses TRBV12-5 with TRBJ2-2, with TRBD2 matching 8 bases. The germline gives CDR1 LGHNT, CDR2 FRNRAP. The CDR3 is made up of 16 amino acids. J gave up 5 bases and V 0 bases, and 5 bases lay outside the gene matches. The CDR3, as DNA: TGTGCTAGTGGTTTGGTACTAGCGGATTTAACCGGGGAGCTGTTTTTT. This codes for CASGLVLADLTGELFF.

To note about this clone: The same CDR3 can be traced to other DNA sequences in this sample. V is TRBV7-3 and J is TRBJ2-5; 8 nucleotides align to TRBD1. V gave up 5 bases and J gave up 5 bases; unmatched junction bases: 4. CDR3 length: 13 amino acids. Germline V gene data show CDR1 as SGHTA and CDR2 as FQGTGA. Here the CDR3 DNA reads TGTGCCAGCAGCCAGGGGGCGCAGGAGACCCAGTACTTC. Residues: CASSQGAQETQYF. The full variable domain, its missing parts supplied by reference TRBV7-3 and TRBJ2-5, is GAGVSQTPSNKVTEKGKYVELRCDPISGHTALYWYRQSLGQGPEFLIYFQGTGAADDSGLPNDRFFAVRPEGSVSTLKIQRTERGDSAVYLCASSQGAQETQYFGPGTRLLVL.

The chain recombines TRBV15 with TRBJ2-1; D remains ambiguous. The ends were cut back, 1 base at V and 0 bases at J, with 13 bases in the middle. The CDR3 is 17 amino acids. Germline values: CDR1 LNHNV, CDR2 YYDKDF (reference sequence). CDR3: CATSRASKASSYNEQFF. For the CDR3, the DNA is TGTGCCACCAGCAGAGCCTCGAAAGCCAGCTCCTACAATGAGCAGTTCTTC.

This chain connects TRBV29-1 to TRBJ1-1; D is perhaps TRBD1 (5 bases). CDR1 and CDR2 from the germline V gene are SQVTM and ANQGSEA. V shed 4 bases and J shed 1 base, with 13 bases lying between them. This CDR3 is built from 14 residues. CDR3 coding DNA: TGCAGCGTTGGGGGCTCAGGGTGGAACACTGAAGCTTTCTTT. Translated, it gives CSVGGSGWNTEAFF.

The V call is TRBV5-6, the J call TRBJ2-1; 11 positions agree with TRBD2. Germline V CDR1 and CDR2: SGHDT, YYEEEE. This CDR3 contains 18 residues. The junction had 9 bases not matched to a gene; V was cut back by 2 bases and J by 2 bases. The CDR3 region is CASSFFLAGGFAYNEQFF. The CDR3 DNA follows: TGTGCCAGCAGCTTTTTTCTAGCGGGAGGTTTTGCCTACAATGAGCAGTTCTTC.

The chain is built from TRBV6-6 and TRBJ2-5; 8 bases are a match to TRBD1. The J call is in doubt because the DNA end fits TRBJ2-7 better. Germline V gives CDR1 MNHNY, CDR2 SVGAGI (reference sequence). This CDR3 is 12 amino acids long. CDR3 protein: CAARQGNYEQYF. The CDR3 DNA is TGTGCCGCCCGACAGGGGAACTACGAGCAGTACTTC.

The rearrangement uses TRBV5-1 and TRBJ2-6; 7 positions match TRBD1. V shed 5 bases, J shed 0 bases, and the junction held 5 bases outside the gene matches. This CDR3 is 16 amino acids long. Germline assignment: CDR1 SGHRS and CDR2 YFSETQ. CDR3 nucleotide sequence: TGCGCCAGCAGAGGGACAGCGAGCTCTGGGGCCAACGTCCTGACTTTC. Residues: CASRGTASSGANVLTF.

The CDR3 region is CASSTNRDRGVQPQHF. In DNA, the CDR3 is TGTGCCAGTAGTACCAACCGGGACAGGGGAGTTCAGCCCCAGCATTTT. The V and J genes are TRBV19 and TRBJ1-5, with 10 bases aligning to TRBD1. The germline V gene encodes CDR1 LNHDA and CDR2 SQIVND (reference sequence). The CDR3 loop spans 16 amino acids. V trimming: 4 bases; J trimming: 6 bases; junction bases outside the gene matches: 9.

The chain is built from TRBV7-2 and TRBJ2-7; 9 bases map to TRBD2. Germline values: CDR1 SGHTA, CDR2 FQGNSA. V trimming: 5 bases; J trimming: 7 bases; junction bases outside the gene matches: 9. This CDR3 is 14 amino acids long. This chain's CDR3 is CASSIIAGVWEQYF. CDR3 DNA sequence: TGTGCCAGCAGCATCATAGCGGGAGTATGGGAGCAGTACTTC.

V and J are TRBV28 and TRBJ1-1; TRBD1 agrees at 7 bases. CDR1 is MDHEN, CDR2 SYDVKM, per germline. The V segment lost 4 bases and the J segment 1 base; nucleotides outside the gene matches: 12. The CDR3 is 17 residues long. The CDR3 DNA reads as TGTGCCAGCAGTTACCCCCTCTGGACAGGCTCGAACACTGAAGCTTTCTTT. Protein: CASSYPLWTGSNTEAFF.

J is TRBJ1-5 and V is TRBV5-5; D ambiguous. This CDR3 is built from 15 residues. V lost 0 bases and J lost 7, with 14 bases in between. Germline CDR1 SGHKS, CDR2 YYEKEE (reference sequence). CDR3 sequence: CASSLEWPAVQPQHF. CDR3 nucleotides: TGTGCCAGCAGCTTGGAGTGGCCAGCAGTACAGCCCCAGCATTTT.